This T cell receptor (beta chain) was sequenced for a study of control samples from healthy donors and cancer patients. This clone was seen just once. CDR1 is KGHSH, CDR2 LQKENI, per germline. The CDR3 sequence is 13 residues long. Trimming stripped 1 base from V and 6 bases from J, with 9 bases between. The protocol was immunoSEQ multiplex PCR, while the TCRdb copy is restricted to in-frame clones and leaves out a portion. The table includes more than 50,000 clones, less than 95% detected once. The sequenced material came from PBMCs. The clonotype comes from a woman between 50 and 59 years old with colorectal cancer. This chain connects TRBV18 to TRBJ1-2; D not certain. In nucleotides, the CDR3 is TGTGCCAGCTCACCACAGAATTCCGATGGCTACACCTTC. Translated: CASSPQNSDGYTF.